The rows below give T cell receptor beta chains drawn from one sample of a study of regulatory T cells in long-lasting Graves disease. TCRdb re-called the multiplex PCR reads through MiXCR, storing one row per CDR3 protein. The data contain roughly 380,000 distinct CDR3 sequences, 16% of them singletons. Another study also made use of these data, one on T cells in Graves' hyperthyroidism and ophthalmopathy.

Sequenced here: peripheral blood mononuclear cells (PBMCs), sampled at new diagnosis, from a patient treated with antithyroid drugs. These receptors were collected from a middle-aged man with Graves disease. The CDR3 runs from the conserved cysteine through the conserved F or W. The order of the fields is J gene, V gene, clone size, D gene, CDR3 DNA, CDR3 protein. D genes are given only for firm matches. The size entry is marked missing in some rows and otherwise reads once, few, many or a size class.

>TRBJ2-7|TRBV12-3/TRBV12-4|many|TRBD1
TGTGCCAGCGGGTACCCCGGGACAGGGAGAATTCTGTACTTC
CASGYPGTGRILYF
>TRBJ2-3|TRBV5-1|many|NA
TGCGCCAGCAGCTTGGTGGGGGCCGGGCTGGCAGATACGCAGTATTTT
CASSLVGAGLADTQYF
>TRBJ1-4|TRBV6-2/TRBV6-3|few|NA
TGTGCCAGCAGCGCTTCGGGGTTGACTAATGAAAAACTGTTTTTT
CASSASGLTNEKLFF
>TRBJ2-1|TRBV28|NA|NA
TGTGCCAGCAGTCTTCCCCCGGGGTTGGATGAGCAGTTCTTC
CASSLPPGLDEQFF
>TRBJ2-1|TRBV7-2|NA|TRBD2
TGTGCCAGCAGCTTAACGGTGCGTAGCGGGGGGTACAATGAGCAGTTCTTC
CASSLTVRSGGYNEQFF
>TRBJ2-2|TRBV28|NA|NA
TGTGCCAGCAGTGCAATCACCGGGGAGCTGTTTTTT
CASSAITGELFF
>TRBJ1-6|TRBV3-1|once|NA
TGTGCCAGCAGCCAAGATGCAGGTTTCGGCAGCCGGGGAGGATCACCCCTCCACTTT
CASSQDAGFGSRGGSPLHF
>TRBJ2-3|TRBV5-1|NA|TRBD2
TGCGCCAGCAGCTTGGCCGCGGGGGGCTACACAGATACGCAGTATTTT
CASSLAAGGYTDTQYF
>TRBJ1-5|TRBV6-2/TRBV6-3|NA|TRBD1
TGTGCCAGCAGTTATGGATGGGACAGGGGTGCTCAGCCCCAGCATTTT
CASSYGWDRGAQPQHF
>TRBJ1-4|TRBV11-2|NA|NA
TGTGCCAGCAGCTTAGATTATGCTAATGAAAGACTGTTTTTT
CASSLDYANERLFF
>TRBJ1-2|TRBV20-1|many|TRBD1
TGCAGTGCTGACCGGGACAGGGGGCGCGGGTATGGCTACACCTTC
CSADRDRGRGYGYTF
>TRBJ1-1|TRBV9|few|TRBD1
TGTGCCAGCAGCGCGGACCCACAGGGGAGCACTGAAGCTTTCTTT
CASSADPQGSTEAFF
>TRBJ2-7|TRBV6-9|NA|TRBD2
TGTGCCAGCAGTTACTCCCGGGGGGTCCCCTACGAGCAGTACTTC
CASSYSRGVPYEQYF
>TRBJ2-1|TRBV2|many|NA
TGTGCCAGCATAGAGGGGGGGAATGAGCAGTTCTTC
CASIEGGNEQFF
>TRBJ2-2|TRBV28|few|NA
TGTGCCAGCAGTTTTCGACCCGGGGAGCTGTTTTTT
CASSFRPGELFF
>TRBJ2-1|TRBV7-9|many|NA
TGTGCCAGTTCAATCGGTGGCTACAATGAGCAGTTCTTC
CASSIGGYNEQFF
>TRBJ2-7|TRBV15|few|NA
TGTGCCACCAGCAGAGATCATTCGGTCGAGCAGTACTTC
CATSRDHSVEQYF
>TRBJ1-4|TRBV20-1|few|TRBD1
TGCAGTGCTATAGGGACAGGGACCAATGAAAAACTGTTTTTT
CSAIGTGTNEKLFF
>TRBJ2-5|TRBV2|many|NA
TGTGCCAGCAGCATCGACCCCCGTGGGACCCAGTACTTC
CASSIDPRGTQYF
>TRBJ2-1|TRBV12-3/TRBV12-4|many|TRBD1
TGTGCCAGCAGTTTAGGCTGGGCAGGGGGAAGGGATGAGCAGTTCTTC
CASSLGWAGGRDEQFF
>TRBJ1-4|TRBV11-3|many|TRBD1
TGTGCCAGCAGCCCGGACAGGAATGAAAAACTGTTTTTT
CASSPDRNEKLFF
>TRBJ2-5|TRBV2|few|NA
TGTGCCAGCAGCATCGGGTTGCAAGAGACCCAGTACTTC
CASSIGLQETQYF
>TRBJ2-7|TRBV9|NA|TRBD1
TGTGCCAGCAGCGTAGCAGGGGGTGTCTACGAGCAGTACTTC
CASSVAGGVYEQYF
>TRBJ1-2|TRBV5-4|NA|TRBD1
TGTGCCAGCAGCCTACGACAGGGGACCTATGGCTACACCTTC
CASSLRQGTYGYTF
>TRBJ1-2|TRBV20-1|few|NA
TGCAGTGCGTCACCCCCCAGGGGAGGAAACTATGGCTACACCTTC
CSASPPRGGNYGYTF
>TRBJ2-2|TRBV3-1|many|NA
TGTGCCAGCAGCCAAGATGTCTACACCGGGGAGCTGTTTTTT
CASSQDVYTGELFF
>TRBJ2-1|TRBV30|many|NA
TGTGCCTGGGCACGGCAAAGAGAGCAGTTCTTC
CAWARQREQFF
>TRBJ1-3|TRBV9|many|NA
TGTGCCAGCAGCGAGGACCCCGCTGGAAACACCATATATTTT
CASSEDPAGNTIYF
>TRBJ2-7|TRBV27|many|TRBD1
TGTGCCAGCAGTCGGAGGGACAGGGGGGGGTCCTACGAGCAGTACTTC
CASSRRDRGGSYEQYF
>TRBJ2-1|TRBV2|many|TRBD1
TGTGCCAGCAGGGATACAGGGGTTGCTGAGCAGTTCTTC
CASRDTGVAEQFF
>TRBJ1-5|TRBV20-1|NA|NA
TGCAGTGCTAGAGATAGGCCTCTCAAGGGAGGGGGCAATCAGCCCCAGCATTTT
CSARDRPLKGGGNQPQHF
>TRBJ1-1|TRBV7-3|many|NA
TGTGCCAGCAGACGGCTAAGAAACACTGAAGCTTTCTTT
CASRRLRNTEAFF
>TRBJ2-2|TRBV19|NA|NA
TGTGCCAGTAGTCCATCGACTTCGAACACCGGGGAGCTGTTTTTT
CASSPSTSNTGELFF
>TRBJ1-2|TRBV20-1|many|TRBD1
TGCAGTGCTAGGTACAGGGGCAACGACTATGGCTACACCTTC
CSARYRGNDYGYTF
>TRBJ2-3|TRBV7-9|many|NA
TGTGCCAGCAGCTCCGGGTTTCCTGTTGGCACAGATACGCAGTATTTT
CASSSGFPVGTDTQYF
>TRBJ2-3|TRBV7-2|many|TRBD1
TGTGCCAGCAGCCGACAGGGAATGACTAGCACAGATACGCAGTATTTT
CASSRQGMTSTDTQYF
>TRBJ1-4|TRBV7-9|many|NA
TGTGCCAGCAGCTTAGAAGGTCGGGCTAATGAAAAACTGTTTTTT
CASSLEGRANEKLFF
>TRBJ1-1|TRBV12-3/TRBV12-4|NA|NA
TGTGCCAGCAGTTTGTGGGGGCACACTGAAGCTTTCTTT
CASSLWGHTEAFF
>TRBJ1-1|TRBV24-1|NA|NA
TGTGCCACCAGGAACGAACGTGAAGCTTTCTTT
CATRNEREAFF
>TRBJ1-2|TRBV6-2/TRBV6-3|many|NA
TGTGCCACCAAGACGGGAGCTAACTATGGCTACACCTTC
CATKTGANYGYTF
>TRBJ2-1|TRBV10-2|NA|TRBD2
TGCGCCAGCAGTGAGTCTCTAGCGGGGTGGAACAATGAGCAGTTCTTC
CASSESLAGWNNEQFF
>TRBJ2-5|TRBV11-3|many|TRBD1
TGTGCCAGCAGCACTGGACAGGGGGCCGTAAACCAAGAGACCCAGTACTTC
CASSTGQGAVNQETQYF
>TRBJ1-4|TRBV4-3|few|NA
TGCGCCAGCAGCCAAGACAGGGTATCTAATGAAAAACTGTTTTTT
CASSQDRVSNEKLFF
>TRBJ2-2|TRBV6-5|few|NA
TGTGCCAGCAGTTACGGGGGACCCGGGGAGCTGTTTTTT
CASSYGGPGELFF
>TRBJ2-7|TRBV2|many|TRBD1
TGTGCCAGCAGCCCCCGGAACAGGGGTTGTTACTTC
CASSPRNRGCYF
>TRBJ2-2|TRBV5-1|many|NA
TGCGCCAGCAGATTACCAGGCCCGGACACCGGGGAGCTGTTTTTT
CASRLPGPDTGELFF
>TRBJ2-6|TRBV27|NA|NA
TGTGCCAGCAGTCTAACCCCCAGGTCTGGGGCCAACGTCCTGACTTTC
CASSLTPRSGANVLTF
>TRBJ2-3|TRBV5-1|many|NA
TGCGCCAGCAGCTTCTCAGGGGTGGGAGATACGCAGTATTTT
CASSFSGVGDTQYF
>TRBJ1-5|TRBV2|few|NA
TGTGCCAGCAGTTTTAGTGGGCGGGCACGGAATCAGCCCCAGCATTTT
CASSFSGRARNQPQHF
>TRBJ1-2|TRBV2|NA|TRBD1
TGTGCCAGCAGTGAATTCGGGCAGGGGGACCTCTATGGCTACACCTTC
CASSEFGQGDLYGYTF
>TRBJ2-3|TRBV28|NA|NA
TGTGCAACCCAGGGTGGCGGGGGCACAGATACGCAGTATTTT
CATQGGGGTDTQYF
>TRBJ1-5|TRBV10-3|many|TRBD1
TGTGCCATCAGTGAATCGACAGGGTTGAATAGCAATCAGCCCCAGCATTTT
CAISESTGLNSNQPQHF
>TRBJ2-7|TRBV20-1|many|NA
TGCAGTGCTACCACCCCGGACCTGTCCTACGAGCAGTACTTC
CSATTPDLSYEQYF
>TRBJ2-3|TRBV10-3|many|NA
TGTGCCATCAGTGAGTCGAGGGCCCGAAGGGATACGCAGTATTTT
CAISESRARRDTQYF
>TRBJ2-1|TRBV28|NA|NA
TGTGCCAGCAGTTCTCAGGGAAAACTGCAGTTCTTC
CASSSQGKLQFF
>TRBJ2-1|TRBV29-1|few|TRBD2
TGCAGCGTCTCTAGCGGGGGGGCCGTTTACAATGAGCAGTTCTTC
CSVSSGGAVYNEQFF
>TRBJ2-3|TRBV7-2|many|NA
TGTGCCAGCAGCTCAAACACAGGCCTTAGCACAGATACGCAGTATTTT
CASSSNTGLSTDTQYF